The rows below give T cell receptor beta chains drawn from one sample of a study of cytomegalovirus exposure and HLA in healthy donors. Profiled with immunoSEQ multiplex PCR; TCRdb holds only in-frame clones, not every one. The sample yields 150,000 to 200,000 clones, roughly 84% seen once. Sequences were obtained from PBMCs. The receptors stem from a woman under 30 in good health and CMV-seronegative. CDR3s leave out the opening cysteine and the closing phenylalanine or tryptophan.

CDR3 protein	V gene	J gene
ASRGPGELF	TRBV27	TRBJ2-2
ASSSGQISGANVLT	TRBV11-2	TRBJ2-6
ASSQGTVPFSGANVLT	TRBV4-1	TRBJ2-6
ASTTDRATEAF	TRBV2	TRBJ1-1
ASSFGQGKETQY	TRBV11-2	TRBJ2-5
ASSENIGPRLNEKLF	TRBV6-1	TRBJ1-4
ASSYIAGGGYGYT	TRBV19	TRBJ1-2
ASSEGTGMNTEAF	TRBV10-1	TRBJ1-1
ATSTGVGDTDTQY	TRBV15	TRBJ2-3
ASSYDEDNYGYT	TRBV6-5	TRBJ1-2
SVGVRGPAEQY	TRBV29-1	TRBJ2-7
ASSRSMAGGSYNEQF	TRBV4-2	TRBJ2-1
ASSRQGVENTIY	TRBV7-9	TRBJ1-3
ASRNRGYRSPLH	TRBV27	TRBJ1-6
ASSVGGLAGSTDTQY	TRBV9	TRBJ2-3
ATSRVEGGGYGYT	TRBV15	TRBJ1-2
ASSEGTGLTEAF	TRBV2	TRBJ1-1
ASSPPGQGTEAF	TRBV18	TRBJ1-1
ASSPRQGLGGNEKLF	TRBV4-1	TRBJ1-4
ASSLEGQGILDYGYT	TRBV5-4	TRBJ1-2
ASRTQGVINEKLF	TRBV2	TRBJ1-4
ASSYSGTGASPLH	TRBV6-6	TRBJ1-6
ATSPEDTTEAF	TRBV15	TRBJ1-1
ASSLQGLDIQY	TRBV5-4	TRBJ2-4
ASSPGQAVSGANVLT	TRBV19	TRBJ2-6
ASSYGHRDTEAF	TRBV6-5	TRBJ1-1
ASRETGPGGYT	TRBV2	TRBJ1-2
ASSARTLISTGGTEAF	TRBV2	TRBJ1-1
ASTPGPGVGGYT	TRBV10-2	TRBJ1-2
ASSEGFHWGEPQH	TRBV6-1	TRBJ1-5
SVEGVFNEKLF	TRBV29-1	TRBJ1-4
ASRPGTGLNEQF	TRBV2	TRBJ2-1
AWSLYGGTEAF	TRBV30	TRBJ1-1
ASSQGLAGRETQY	TRBV4-1	TRBJ2-5
ASSLREYGYT	TRBV13	TRBJ1-2
ASSPGQGAQPQH	TRBV18	TRBJ1-5
ASSLAGGGYT	TRBV5-6	TRBJ1-2
ASSPPTGRNEQY	TRBV18	TRBJ2-7
ASSQTKYRDTEAF	TRBV14	TRBJ1-1